The 15 T cell receptor beta chains below all came from one sample that was sequenced in a study of cytomegalovirus exposure and HLA in healthy donors. The study ran its PCR with 60 Vbeta and 13 Jbeta primers. Repertoires were generated with immunoSEQ multiplex PCR, while TCRdb's copy carries only in-frame clones and drops some. The sample records 80,000 or so clones, roughly 80% being singletons. The sequenced sample was PBMCs. The receptors originated from a woman aged 40 to 50 in good health and CMV-seronegative.

The CDR3 DNA reads as TGTGCCAGCAAGGGACAGGGGGCGCAAGATGGCACTGAAGCTTTCTTT. Protein: CASKGQGAQDGTEAFF. The chain uses TRBV28 and TRBJ1-1, with TRBD1 matching 12 bases. The ends lost 7 bases at V and 4 bases at J; junction bases unmatched: 10. Germline values: CDR1 MDHEN, CDR2 SYDVKM. This CDR3 is built from 16 residues. The whole variable domain, filled in from reference TRBV28 and TRBJ1-1, reads DVKVTQSSRYLVKRTGEKVFLECVQDMDHENMFWYRQDPGLGLRLIYFSYDVKMKEKGDIPEGYSVSREKKERFSLILESASTNQTSMYLCASKGQGAQDGTEAFFGQGTRLTVV.

The chain uses TRBV7-9 and TRBJ2-1; weak D call: TRBD2 (5 bases). V lost 3 bases and J lost 0, with 6 bases in between. CDR3 length: 14 amino acids. CDR1 is SEHNR and CDR2 is FQNEAQ in the germline V gene (reference sequence). For the CDR3, the DNA is TGTGCCAGCAGCTTTGGGAGCTCCTACAATGAGCAGTTCTTC. Translated, it gives CASSFGSSYNEQFF.

This clone was recorded only once. Distinct nucleotide sequences in the sample also encode this CDR3. V gene TRBV29-1 combines with J gene TRBJ2-4, with 9 bases identical to TRBD1. This CDR3 has 14 residues. Trimming took 6 bases from V and 1 from J; bases not matched to a gene: 4. Germline V CDR1 and CDR2: SQVTM, ANQGSEA. The CDR3 DNA follows: TGCAGCGTGGGACAGGGTCGCGCCAAAAACATTCAGTACTTC. This translates into CSVGQGRAKNIQYF.

This clone was counted only a few times. The chain recombines TRBV6-5 with TRBJ1-3; D is ambiguous. Germline V gives CDR1 MNHEY, CDR2 SVGAGI. This CDR3 has 15 amino acids. V was trimmed by 6 bases and J by 0 bases, leaving 12 bases between them. The CDR3 coding sequence is TGTGCCAGCAGCCGACTCCGGAGCTCTGGAAACACCATATATTTT. Translated: CASSRLRSSGNTIYF.

The chain recombines TRBV5-4 with TRBJ2-3; 9 bases map to TRBD2. Germline V gene data show CDR1 as SGHNT and CDR2 as YYREEE (reference sequence). Trimming removed 1 base from V and 0 bases from J; junction bases left unmatched: 6. The CDR3 contains 17 residues. The CDR3, as DNA: TGTGCCAGCAGCTTGAGGCTAGCGGGGAAGAGCACAGATACGCAGTATTTT. Protein: CASSLRLAGKSTDTQYF.

In DNA form, the CDR3 reads TGTGCCAGCAGCTTGGCCAGCCTGGCGGGGTTTGAGACCCAGTACTTC. Translated, it gives CASSLASLAGFETQYF. The rearrangement links TRBV5-4 to TRBJ2-5; D may be TRBD2 (6 bases). The germline CDR1 and CDR2 sequences are SGHNT and YYREEE (reference sequence). The CDR3 loop spans 16 amino acids. V lost 0 bases and J 5 bases, leaving 17 bases between the germline ends.

The chain carries TRBV5-8 and TRBJ1-5; TRBD1 might be the D (6 bases). Germline assignment: CDR1 SGHTS and CDR2 YDEGEE. V was clipped by 4 bases and J by 0 bases, with 11 bases between them. The CDR3 is 15 residues long. The CDR3 here is CASSPGDNSNQPQHF. The CDR3 region has the DNA TGTGCCAGCAGCCCCGGGGACAATAGCAATCAGCCCCAGCATTTT. Based on the CDR3 plus reference TRBV5-8 and TRBJ1-5, the full variable domain is EAGVTQSPTHLIKTRGQQATLRCSPISGHTSVYWYQQALGLGLQFLLWYDEGEERNRGNFPPRFSGRQFPNYSSELNVNALELEDSALYLCASSPGDNSNQPQHFGDGTRLSIL.

This chain connects TRBV2 to TRBJ1-2; tentative D call: TRBD1 (5 bases). V shed 6 bases and J shed 7 bases, with 15 bases lying between them. The CDR3 has 13 residues. Germline V gene sequence: CDR1 SNHLY, CDR2 FYNNEI. For the CDR3, the DNA is TGTGCCAGCAGGACGACAGCGTCGGCTGGCTACACCTTC. It translates to CASRTTASAGYTF.

This sequence joins TRBV28 and TRBJ1-5; TRBD1 is a possible D gene (5 bases). The germline V gene encodes CDR1 MDHEN and CDR2 SYDVKM. The CDR3 covers 14 residues. V was clipped by 6 bases and J by 4 bases, with 13 bases between them. The CDR3 loop reads CASSSPHRNQPQHF. CDR3 sequence (DNA): TGTGCCAGCAGCTCACCGCACAGGAATCAGCCCCAGCATTTT. The full variable domain, in which reference TRBV28 and TRBJ1-5 provide the parts outside the CDR3, is DVKVTQSSRYLVKRTGEKVFLECVQDMDHENMFWYRQDPGLGLRLIYFSYDVKMKEKGDIPEGYSVSREKKERFSLILESASTNQTSMYLCASSSPHRNQPQHFGDGTRLSIL.

The chain uses TRBV18 and TRBJ1-2; no clear D. The V gene lost 2 bases and the J gene lost 1 base, with 11 bases spanning the gap. This CDR3 has 15 residues. The germline CDR1 and CDR2 sequences are KGHSH and LQKENI. CDR3 bases: TGTGCCAGCTCACCAGAGGTGGATTTTAACTATGGCTACACCTTC. It encodes CASSPEVDFNYGYTF.

The rearrangement links TRBV5-4 to TRBJ1-6, with TRBD1 identical over 7 bases. V shed 0 bases, J shed 10 bases, and the junction held 7 bases outside the gene matches. This CDR3 contains 15 residues. Looked up from germline, CDR1 is SGHNT and CDR2 is YYREEE (reference sequence). CDR3 sequence: CASSLGAGGFSPLHF. The CDR3 coding sequence is TGTGCCAGCAGCTTGGGGGCAGGGGGGTTCTCACCCCTCCACTTT.

The CDR3 bases are TGTGCCAGCAGCAAAACAGGGGGCTACGAGCAGTACTTC. Translated: CASSKTGGYEQYF. The V call is TRBV7-9, the J call TRBJ2-7, with 8 bases lining up with TRBD1. This CDR3 is 13 amino acids long. Losses at the gene ends were 5 bases for V and 3 bases for J; bases not matched to a gene: 3. Germline lookup yields CDR1 SEHNR and CDR2 FQNEAQ (reference sequence).

CDR3 in amino acids: CASSVDRGTNEKLFF. CDR3 in DNA: TGTGCCAGCAGCGTCGACAGGGGTACTAATGAAAAACTGTTTTTT. The V call is TRBV7-8, the J call TRBJ1-4, with 8 bases matching TRBD1. The CDR3 runs 15 residues. The germline V gene has CDR1 SGHVS and CDR2 FQNEAQ. Losses at the gene ends were 5 bases for V and 2 bases for J; bases not matched to a gene: 4. Looking up the rest from reference TRBV7-8 and TRBJ1-4 gives the full variable domain: GAGVSQSPRYKVAKRGQDVALRCDPISGHVSLFWYQQALGQGPEFLTYFQNEAQLDKSGLPSDRFFAERPEGSVSTLKIQRTQQEDSAVYLCASSVDRGTNEKLFFGSGTQLSVL.

J is TRBJ2-1 and V is TRBV5-1; 9 nucleotides match TRBD1. V lost 2 bases, J lost 6 bases, and 6 bases stayed unmatched. The CDR3 covers 15 residues. Germline assignment: CDR1 SGHRS and CDR2 YFSETQ. CDR3 residues: CASSLTGGEVNEQFF. Here the CDR3 DNA reads TGCGCCAGCAGCTTAACAGGGGGCGAGGTCAATGAGCAGTTCTTC.

V is TRBV12-5 and J is TRBJ1-1; no firm D call. CDR1 and CDR2 from the germline V gene are LGHNT and FRNRAP. The CDR3 is 13 amino acids. The ends were cut back, 6 bases at V and 1 base at J, with 9 bases in the middle. CDR3 coding DNA: TGTGCTAGTGGCCAATCCCCGAACACTGAAGCTTTCTTT. Protein: CASGQSPNTEAFF.